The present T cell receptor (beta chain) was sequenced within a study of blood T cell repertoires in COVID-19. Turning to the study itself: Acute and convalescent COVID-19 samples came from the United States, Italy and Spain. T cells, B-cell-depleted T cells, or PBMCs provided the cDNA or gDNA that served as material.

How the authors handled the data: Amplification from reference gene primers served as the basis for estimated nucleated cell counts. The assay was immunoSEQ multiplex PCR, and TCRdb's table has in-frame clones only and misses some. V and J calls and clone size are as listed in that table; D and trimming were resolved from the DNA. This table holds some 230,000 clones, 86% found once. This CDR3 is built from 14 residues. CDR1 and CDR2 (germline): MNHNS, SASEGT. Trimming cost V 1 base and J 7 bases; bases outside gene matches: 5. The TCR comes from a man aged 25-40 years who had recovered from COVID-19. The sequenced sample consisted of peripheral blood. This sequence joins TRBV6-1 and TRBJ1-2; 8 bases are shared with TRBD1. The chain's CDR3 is CASSEGTGPSGYTF. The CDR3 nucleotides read TGTGCCAGCAGTGAAGGGACAGGGCCCTCTGGCTACACCTTC.